This note documents a single T cell receptor beta chain sequence. Its antigen is as yet unknown. These data belong to a study of vaccination effects on CD4 cells after COVID-19. Prior to sequencing, the ViraFEST assay stimulated PBMC with viral peptide pools, which expanded the antigen-specific CD4+ T cells. Culture proceeded for about ten days, and CD4+ T cells were then isolated. Vaccinees lacked prior SARS-CoV-2 infection and tested negative for nucleocapsid antibodies. Days 3 and 7 were when half the medium was replaced with IL-2 medium. TCRdb's copy holds only in-frame clones and misses some; the assay was immunoSEQ multiplex PCR. The table lists tens of thousands of clones, roughly three quarters of them singletons. The material sequenced was CD4+ T cells from PBMCs cultured with HCoV-NL63 spike peptides, taken before COVID-19 vaccination. The receptor was isolated from a human donor who received a COVID-19 vaccine.

Here the CDR3 reads CASSIEGSSGNTIYF. The CDR3 DNA follows: TGTGCCAGCTCAATAGAGGGCAGCTCTGGAAACACCATATATTTT. This chain links TRBV18 with TRBJ1-3; D unclear. Trimming removed 5 bases at V and 0 bases at J, with 11 bases between. The germline gives CDR1 KGHSH, CDR2 LQKENI. This CDR3 region has 15 residues.